The rows below give T cell receptor beta chains drawn from one sample of a study of technical replicates of blood from four donors. Assay used: immunoSEQ multiplex PCR; TCRdb lists only in-frame clones, some missing. The sample consists of about 14,000 clones, approximately 95% of them appearing once. The sample was PBMCs. Receptor source: a human donor in good health. The CDR3 runs from the conserved cysteine through the conserved F or W.

CASSNRTGNTEAFF	14	TRBV5-1
CASSLDVGQAQQFF	14	TRBV11-2
CASSPSGVLSGANVLTF	17	TRBV28
CASSPGTDDGNTIYF	15	TRBV7-2
CASSSNRQPQHF	12	TRBV5-8
CASSLGGGPLDEQYF	15	TRBV7-2
CSVAAGRDEKLFF	13	TRBV29-1
CAISGGGGLDQPQHF	15	TRBV10-3
CASSFSGVKNIQYF	14	TRBV5-1
CASSAYPGQGDGYTF	15	TRBV19
CASSHRVGQPQHF	13	TRBV6-5
CASRPTGGYRYTF	13	TRBV5-8
CASSGPGTGGSYNEQFF	17	TRBV9
CASSLARGNYGYTF	14	TRBV7-2
CASSRRLAGTYNEQFF	16	TRBV19
CASSPFSADTQYF	13	TRBV19
CASSVLGGEQYF	12	TRBV7-7
CASSFLGTSGTADTQYF	17	TRBV27
CASSLKGLAGVGAYNEQFF	19	TRBV11-2
CASSSPGGGEAGTEAFF	17	TRBV28
CASSLTGQSSGANVLTF	17	TRBV5-1
CASSSWLYTGELFF	14	TRBV6-5